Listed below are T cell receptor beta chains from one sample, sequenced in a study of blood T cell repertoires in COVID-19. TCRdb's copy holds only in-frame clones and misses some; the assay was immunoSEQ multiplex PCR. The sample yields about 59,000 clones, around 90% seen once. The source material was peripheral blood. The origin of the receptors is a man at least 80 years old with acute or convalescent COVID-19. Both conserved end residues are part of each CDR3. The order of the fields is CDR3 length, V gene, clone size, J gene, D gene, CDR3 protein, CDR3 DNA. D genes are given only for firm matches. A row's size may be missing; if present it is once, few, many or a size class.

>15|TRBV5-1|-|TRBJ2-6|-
CASSSTGTGANVLTF
TGCGCCAGCAGCTCAACAGGGACGGGGGCCAACGTCCTGACTTTC
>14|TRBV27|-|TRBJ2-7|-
CASSYGLGGYEQYF
TGTGCCAGCAGTTACGGACTTGGGGGGTACGAGCAGTACTTC
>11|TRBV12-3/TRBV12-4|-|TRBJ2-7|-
CASSLEDEQYF
TGTGCCAGCAGTCTTGAGGACGAGCAGTACTTC
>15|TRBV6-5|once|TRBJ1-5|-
CATVVRGERAQPQHF
TGTGCCACCGTGGTCCGGGGGGAAAGGGCTCAGCCCCAGCATTTT
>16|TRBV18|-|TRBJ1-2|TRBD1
CASSPPGQGGAYGYTF
TGTGCCAGCTCACCACCGGGACAGGGTGGGGCCTATGGCTACACCTTC
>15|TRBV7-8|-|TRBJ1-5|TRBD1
CASSFSTGGIQPQHF
TGTGCCAGCAGCTTTTCGACAGGGGGCATCCAGCCCCAGCATTTT
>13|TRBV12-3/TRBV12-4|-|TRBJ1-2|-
CASSSRTVYGYTF
TGTGCCAGCAGTTCCCGGACAGTCTATGGCTACACCTTC
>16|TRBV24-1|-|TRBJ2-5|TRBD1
CATSDWGGQGRLTQYF
TGTGCCACCAGTGATTGGGGGGGACAGGGGAGGTTGACCCAGTACTTC
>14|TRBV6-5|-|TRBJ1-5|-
CASRLDIAGQPQHF
TGTGCCAGCAGGCTTGACATCGCGGGCCAGCCCCAGCATTTT
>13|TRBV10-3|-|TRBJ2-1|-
CAIRRSGGYEQFF
TGTGCCATCAGAAGAAGTGGAGGATATGAGCAGTTCTTC
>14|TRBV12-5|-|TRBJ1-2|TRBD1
CASGQGQGTYGYTF
TGTGCTAGTGGTCAGGGACAGGGGACCTATGGCTACACCTTC
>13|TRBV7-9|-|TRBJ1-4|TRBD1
CASSGQAGEKLFF
TGTGCCAGCAGCGGACAGGCGGGGGAAAAACTGTTTTTT
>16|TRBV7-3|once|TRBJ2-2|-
CASSSGTLGQTGELFF
TGTGCCAGCAGCTCGGGAACCCTCGGACAGACCGGGGAGCTGTTTTTT
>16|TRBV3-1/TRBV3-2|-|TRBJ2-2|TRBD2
CASSQHGTSGTGELFF
TGTGCCAGCAGCCAGCACGGGACTAGCGGCACCGGGGAGCTGTTTTTT
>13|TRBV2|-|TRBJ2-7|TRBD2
CASSVLWGGEQYF
TGTGCCAGCAGTGTACTGTGGGGGGGCGAGCAGTACTTC
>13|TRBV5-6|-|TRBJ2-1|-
CASSLAPGGRLFF
TGTGCCAGCAGCTTGGCCCCTGGGGGGAGGTTGTTCTTC
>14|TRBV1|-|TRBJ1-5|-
CTSSLGHRCQPQHF
TGCACCAGCAGCCTGGGACACCGCTGTCAGCCCCAGCATTTT
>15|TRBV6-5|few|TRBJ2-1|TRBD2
CATTPALAEVHEQFF
TGTGCCACAACGCCGGCCCTAGCGGAAGTTCATGAGCAGTTCTTC
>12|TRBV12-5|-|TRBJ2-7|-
CASGSQTYEQYF
TGTGCTAGTGGTTCTCAGACCTACGAGCAGTACTTC
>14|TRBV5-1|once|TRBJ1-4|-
CASSSGQSNEKLFF
TGCGCCAGCAGCTCCGGACAGAGTAATGAAAAACTGTTTTTT
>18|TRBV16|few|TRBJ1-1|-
CASSQFSESGTTNTEAFF
TGTGCCAGCAGCCAATTTAGCGAGAGCGGGACAACGAACACTGAAGCTTTCTTT
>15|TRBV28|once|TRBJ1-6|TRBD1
CASCTDRAPYSPLHF
TGTGCCAGTTGTACGGACAGGGCACCTTATTCACCCCTCCACTTT
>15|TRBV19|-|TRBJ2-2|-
CASSMWLPDTGELFF
TGTGCCAGTAGTATGTGGCTTCCAGACACCGGGGAGCTGTTTTTT
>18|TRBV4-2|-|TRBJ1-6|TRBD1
CASSQSGQQSSYNSPLHF
TGTGCCAGCAGCCAATCGGGACAGCAGAGCTCCTATAATTCACCCCTCCACTTT
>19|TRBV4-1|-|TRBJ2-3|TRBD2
CASSQATVGSGGYTDTQYF
TGCGCCAGCAGCCAAGCCACCGTGGGTAGCGGGGGGTACACAGATACGCAGTATTTT
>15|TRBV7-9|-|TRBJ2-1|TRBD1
CASSLGQGSYNEQFF
TGTGCCAGCAGCTTAGGACAGGGGTCCTACAATGAGCAGTTCTTC
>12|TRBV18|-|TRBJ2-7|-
CASSPGHYEQYF
TGTGCCAGCTCACCCGGACACTACGAGCAGTACTTC
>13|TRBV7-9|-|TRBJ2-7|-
CASSSPGEDEQYF
TGTGCCAGCAGCTCGCCCGGCGAGGACGAGCAGTACTTC
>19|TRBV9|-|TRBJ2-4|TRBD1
CASSVDGGQGEIAKNIQYF
TGTGCCAGCAGCGTAGATGGGGGACAGGGCGAGATAGCCAAAAACATTCAGTACTTC
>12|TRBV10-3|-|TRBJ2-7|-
CASTSGTYEQYF
TGTGCAAGCACGAGCGGTACCTACGAGCAGTACTTC
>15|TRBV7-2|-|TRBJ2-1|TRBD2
CASRSAGAGHNEQFF
TGTGCCAGCAGATCAGCGGGGGCAGGCCACAATGAGCAGTTCTTC
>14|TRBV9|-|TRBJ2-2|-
CASSVGGVAGELFF
TGTGCCAGCAGCGTAGGCGGGGTGGCCGGGGAGCTGTTTTTT
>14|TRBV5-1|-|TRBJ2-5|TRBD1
CASATQTGEETQYF
TGCGCCAGTGCCACTCAAACAGGGGAAGAGACCCAGTACTTC
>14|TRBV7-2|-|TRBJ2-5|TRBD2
CASSGQRGGETQYF
TGTGCCAGCAGCGGCCAGCGGGGAGGGGAGACCCAGTACTTC
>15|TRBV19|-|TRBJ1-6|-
CASSSVTGLGSPLHF
TGTGCCAGTAGCTCCGTAACAGGGCTCGGCTCACCCCTCCACTTT
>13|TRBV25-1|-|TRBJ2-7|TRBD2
CASSRGGGFEQYF
TGTGCCAGCTCCAGGGGCGGGGGGTTCGAGCAGTACTTC
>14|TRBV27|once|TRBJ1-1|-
CASLPSIGGAEAFF
TGTGCCAGCCTTCCGTCGATAGGGGGTGCCGAAGCTTTCTTT
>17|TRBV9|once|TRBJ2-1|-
CASSVGQNGFKDNEQFF
TGTGCCAGCAGCGTAGGACAGAACGGATTCAAAGACAATGAGCAGTTCTTC
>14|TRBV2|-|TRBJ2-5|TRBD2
CASRQGGGRETQYF
TGTGCCAGCAGGCAGGGCGGGGGTAGGGAGACCCAGTACTTC
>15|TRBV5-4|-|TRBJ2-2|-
CASSFDTGNTGELFF
TGTGCCAGCAGCTTTGATACGGGGAACACCGGGGAGCTGTTTTTT
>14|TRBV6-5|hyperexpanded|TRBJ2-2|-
CASSYSRGSGELFF
TGTGCCAGCAGTTACTCGAGGGGGTCCGGGGAGCTGTTTTTT